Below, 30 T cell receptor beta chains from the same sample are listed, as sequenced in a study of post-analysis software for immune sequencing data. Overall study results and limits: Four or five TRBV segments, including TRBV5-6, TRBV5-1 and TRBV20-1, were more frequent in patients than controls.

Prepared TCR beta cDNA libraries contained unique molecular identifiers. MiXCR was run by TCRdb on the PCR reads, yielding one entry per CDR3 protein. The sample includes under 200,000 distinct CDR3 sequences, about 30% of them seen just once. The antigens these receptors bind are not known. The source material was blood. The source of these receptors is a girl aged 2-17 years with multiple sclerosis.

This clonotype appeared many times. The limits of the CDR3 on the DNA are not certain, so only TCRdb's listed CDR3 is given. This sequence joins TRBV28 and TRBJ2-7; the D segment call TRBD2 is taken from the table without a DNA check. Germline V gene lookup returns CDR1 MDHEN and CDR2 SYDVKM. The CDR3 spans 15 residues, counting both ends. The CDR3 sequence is CATMRLAGFFGEQYF.

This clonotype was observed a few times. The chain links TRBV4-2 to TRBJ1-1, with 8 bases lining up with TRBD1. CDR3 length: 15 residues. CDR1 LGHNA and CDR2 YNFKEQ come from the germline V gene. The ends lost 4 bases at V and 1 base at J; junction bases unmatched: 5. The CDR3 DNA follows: TGTGCCAGCAGCCTCGGACAGGGCCAGAACACTGAAGCTTTCTTT. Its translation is CASSLGQGQNTEAFF.

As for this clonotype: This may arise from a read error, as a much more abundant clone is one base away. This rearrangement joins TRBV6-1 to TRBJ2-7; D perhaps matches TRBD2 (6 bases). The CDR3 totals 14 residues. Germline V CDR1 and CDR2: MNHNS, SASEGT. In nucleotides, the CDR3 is TGTGCCAACAGTGAGGGACTGGGGGCCTACGAGCAGTACTTC. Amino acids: CANSEGLGAYEQYF.

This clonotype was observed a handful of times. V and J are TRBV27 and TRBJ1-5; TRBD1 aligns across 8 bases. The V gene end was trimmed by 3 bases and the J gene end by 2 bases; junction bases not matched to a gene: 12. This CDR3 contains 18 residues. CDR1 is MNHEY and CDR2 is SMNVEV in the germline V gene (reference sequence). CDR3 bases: TGTGCCAGCAGTTTCCGGTGGTCAGGGGGCGCCGGCAATCAGCCCCAGCATTTT. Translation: CASSFRWSGGAGNQPQHF.

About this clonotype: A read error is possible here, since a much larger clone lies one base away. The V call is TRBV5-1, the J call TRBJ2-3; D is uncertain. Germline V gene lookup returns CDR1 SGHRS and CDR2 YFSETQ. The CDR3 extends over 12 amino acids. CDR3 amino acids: CTSTPFGDTQYF. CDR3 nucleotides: TGCACCAGCACCCCCTTTGGGGATACGCAGTATTTT.

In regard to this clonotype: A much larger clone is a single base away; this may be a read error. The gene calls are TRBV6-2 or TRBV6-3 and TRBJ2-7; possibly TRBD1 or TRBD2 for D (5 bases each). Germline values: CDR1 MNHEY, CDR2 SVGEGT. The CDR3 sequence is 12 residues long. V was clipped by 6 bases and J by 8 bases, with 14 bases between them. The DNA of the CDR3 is TGTGCCAGCAGAAGAAGGGGAGTAAAGCAGTACTTC. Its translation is CASRRRGVKQYF.

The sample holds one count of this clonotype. CDR3 sequence reads: CSARSPGRRTDTQYF. The CDR3 coding sequence is TGCAGTGCTAGATCGCCGGGACGACGCACAGATACGCAGTATTTT. This sequence joins TRBV20-1 and TRBJ2-3; D is tentatively TRBD1 or TRBD2 (5 bases each). Germline V gene sequence: CDR1 DFQATT, CDR2 SNEGSKA (reference sequence). There are 15 residues in the CDR3. Trimming left V 2 bases short and J 1 base short, with 13 bases between.

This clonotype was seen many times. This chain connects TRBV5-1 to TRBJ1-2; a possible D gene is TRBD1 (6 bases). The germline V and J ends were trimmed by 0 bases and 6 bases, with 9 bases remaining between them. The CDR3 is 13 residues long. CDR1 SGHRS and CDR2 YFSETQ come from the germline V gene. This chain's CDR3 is CASSLEQGHGYTF. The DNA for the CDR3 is TGCGCCAGCAGCTTGGAACAGGGCCATGGCTACACCTTC.

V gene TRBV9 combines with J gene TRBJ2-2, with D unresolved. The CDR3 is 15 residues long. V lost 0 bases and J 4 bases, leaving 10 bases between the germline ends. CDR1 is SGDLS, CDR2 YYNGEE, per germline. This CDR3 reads CASSVGHSVTGELFF. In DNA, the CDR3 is TGTGCCAGCAGCGTAGGTCACAGTGTCACCGGGGAGCTGTTTTTT.

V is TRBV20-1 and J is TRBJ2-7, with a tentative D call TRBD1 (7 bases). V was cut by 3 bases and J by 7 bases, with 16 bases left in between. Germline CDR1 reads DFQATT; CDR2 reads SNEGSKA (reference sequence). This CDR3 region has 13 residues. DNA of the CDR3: TGCAGTGCTAGGCGGGACAGCGTGGGGGAGCAGTACTTC. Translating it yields CSARRDSVGEQYF.

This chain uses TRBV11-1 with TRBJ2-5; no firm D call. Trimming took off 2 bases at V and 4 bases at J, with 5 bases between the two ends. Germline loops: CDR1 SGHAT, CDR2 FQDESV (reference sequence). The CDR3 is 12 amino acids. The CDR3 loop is CASSLSPETQYF. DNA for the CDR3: TGTGCCAGCAGCTTATCCCCAGAGACCCAGTACTTC.

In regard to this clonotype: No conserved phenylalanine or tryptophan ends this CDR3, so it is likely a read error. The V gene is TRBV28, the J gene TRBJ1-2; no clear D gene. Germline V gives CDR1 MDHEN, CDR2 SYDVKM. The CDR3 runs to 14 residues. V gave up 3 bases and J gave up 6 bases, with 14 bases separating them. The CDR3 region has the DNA TGTGCCAGCAGTTTTATCGGCCAGACGAATGGCTACACCTGC. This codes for CASSFIGQTNGYTC.

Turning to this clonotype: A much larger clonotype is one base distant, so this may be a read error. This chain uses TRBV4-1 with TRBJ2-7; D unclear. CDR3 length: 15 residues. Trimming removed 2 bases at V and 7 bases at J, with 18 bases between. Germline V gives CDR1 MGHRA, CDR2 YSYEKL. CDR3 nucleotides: TGCGCCAGCAGCCAACCCCCCGGCTGGTACAATGAGCAGTACTTC. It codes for CASSQPPGWYNEQYF.

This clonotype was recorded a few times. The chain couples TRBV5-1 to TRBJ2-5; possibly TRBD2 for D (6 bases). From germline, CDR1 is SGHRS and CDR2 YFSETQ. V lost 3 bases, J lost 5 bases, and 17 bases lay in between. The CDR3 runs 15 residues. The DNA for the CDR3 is TGCGCCAGCAGCTGGGTAGCGGAGGCTCAGGAGACCCAGTACTTC. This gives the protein CASSWVAEAQETQYF.

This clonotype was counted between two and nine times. The CDR3 protein is CASRVQGDTEAFF. CDR3 bases: TGTGCCAGCAGGGTACAGGGGGACACTGAAGCTTTCTTT. The chain employs TRBV6-1 and TRBJ1-1; 8 nucleotides line up with TRBD1. Germline V CDR1 and CDR2: MNHNS, SASEGT. The V and J ends lost 6 bases and 3 bases, in that order; junction bases with no gene match: 3. The CDR3 runs 13 residues.

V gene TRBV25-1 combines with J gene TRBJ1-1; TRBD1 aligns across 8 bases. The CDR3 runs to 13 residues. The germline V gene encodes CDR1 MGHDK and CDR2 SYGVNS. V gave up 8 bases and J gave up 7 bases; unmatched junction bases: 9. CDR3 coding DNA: TGTGCCAGCGGACAGGGTGGGTTTTATGAAGCTTTCTTT. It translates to CASGQGGFYEAFF.

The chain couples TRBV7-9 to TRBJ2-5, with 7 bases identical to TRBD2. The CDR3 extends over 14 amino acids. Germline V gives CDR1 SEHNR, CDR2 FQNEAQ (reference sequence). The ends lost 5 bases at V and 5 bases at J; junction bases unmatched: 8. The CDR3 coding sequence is TGTGCCAGCAGCCGAGCGGCGGGAGTCGAGACCCAGTACTTC. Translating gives CASSRAAGVETQYF. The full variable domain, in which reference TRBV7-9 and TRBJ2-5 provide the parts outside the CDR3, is DTGVSQNPRHKITKRGQNVTFRCDPISEHNRLYWYRQTLGQGPEFLTYFQNEAQLEKSRLLSDRFSAERPKGSFSTLEIQRTEQGDSAMYLCASSRAAGVETQYFGPGTRLLVL.

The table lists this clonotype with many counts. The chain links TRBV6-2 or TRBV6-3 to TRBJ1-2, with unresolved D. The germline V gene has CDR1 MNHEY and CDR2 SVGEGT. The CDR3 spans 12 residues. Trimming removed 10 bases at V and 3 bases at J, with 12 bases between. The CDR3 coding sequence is TGTGCCACCACGCCGGGAGACTATGGCTACACCTTC. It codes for CATTPGDYGYTF.

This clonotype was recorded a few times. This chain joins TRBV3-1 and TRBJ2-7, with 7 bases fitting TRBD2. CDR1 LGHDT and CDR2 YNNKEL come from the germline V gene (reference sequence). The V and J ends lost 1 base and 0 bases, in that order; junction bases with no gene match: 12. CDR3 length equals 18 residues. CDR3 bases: TGTGCCAGCAGCCAAGGAAGAGGACGGGGGAGGGCCTCCTACGAGCAGTACTTC. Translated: CASSQGRGRGRASYEQYF.

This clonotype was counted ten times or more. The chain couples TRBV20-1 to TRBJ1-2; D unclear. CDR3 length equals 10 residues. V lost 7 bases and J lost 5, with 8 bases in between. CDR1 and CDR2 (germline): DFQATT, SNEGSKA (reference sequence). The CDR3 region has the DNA TGCAGTGTAAACACATATGGCTACACCTTC. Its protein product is CSVNTYGYTF.

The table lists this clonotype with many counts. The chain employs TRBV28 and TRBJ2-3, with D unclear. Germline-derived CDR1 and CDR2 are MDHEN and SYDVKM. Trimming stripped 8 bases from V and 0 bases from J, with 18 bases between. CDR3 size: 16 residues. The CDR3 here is CASYTTDVGSTDTQYF. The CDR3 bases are TGTGCCAGCTACACAACGGACGTGGGGAGCACAGATACGCAGTATTTT.

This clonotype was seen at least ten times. Here the CDR3 reads CASSQVVAGADTQYF. The CDR3 coding sequence is TGCGCCAGCAGCCAAGTGGTAGCGGGCGCAGATACGCAGTATTTT. This chain joins TRBV4-1 and TRBJ2-3; TRBD2 matches at 7 bases. Looked up from germline, CDR1 is MGHRA and CDR2 is YSYEKL. The CDR3 has 15 residues. The J segment lost 4 bases and the V segment lost 1 base, leaving 5 bases of the junction unmatched.

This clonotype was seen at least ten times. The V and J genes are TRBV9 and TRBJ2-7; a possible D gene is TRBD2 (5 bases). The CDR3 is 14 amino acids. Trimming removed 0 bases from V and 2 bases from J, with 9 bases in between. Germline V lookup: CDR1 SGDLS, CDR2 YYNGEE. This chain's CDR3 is CASSVGAATYEQYF. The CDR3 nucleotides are TGTGCCAGCAGCGTAGGAGCGGCTACCTACGAGCAGTACTTC.

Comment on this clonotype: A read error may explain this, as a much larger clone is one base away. This CDR3 reads CSAESGVEYNEQFF. In nucleotides, the CDR3 is TGCAGCGCTGAATCGGGGGTGGAATACAATGAGCAGTTCTTC. This chain links TRBV29-1 with TRBJ2-1; D might be TRBD2 (6 bases). Germline CDR1 is SQVTM and CDR2 is ANQGSEA. The CDR3 spans 14 residues.

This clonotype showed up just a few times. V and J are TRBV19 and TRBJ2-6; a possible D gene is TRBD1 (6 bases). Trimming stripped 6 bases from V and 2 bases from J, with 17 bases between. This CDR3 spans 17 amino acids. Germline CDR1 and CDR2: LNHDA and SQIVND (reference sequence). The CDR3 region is CASRTRGQPTGANVLTF. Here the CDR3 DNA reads TGTGCCAGTAGAACTCGAGGACAGCCCACTGGGGCCAACGTCCTGACTTTC.

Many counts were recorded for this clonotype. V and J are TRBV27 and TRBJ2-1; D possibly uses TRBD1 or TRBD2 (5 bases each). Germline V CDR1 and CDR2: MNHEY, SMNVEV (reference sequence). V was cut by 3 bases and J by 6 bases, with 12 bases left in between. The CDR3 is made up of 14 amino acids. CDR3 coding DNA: TGTGCCAGCAGTTTGGGACGGGGATTCAATGAGCAGTTCTTC. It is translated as CASSLGRGFNEQFF.

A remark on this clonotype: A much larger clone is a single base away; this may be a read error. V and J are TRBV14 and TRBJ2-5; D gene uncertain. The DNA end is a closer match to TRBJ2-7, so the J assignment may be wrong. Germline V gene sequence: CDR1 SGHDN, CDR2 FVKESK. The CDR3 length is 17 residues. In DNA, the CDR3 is TGTGCCAGCAGCCAGTCCGCCGTGGTGGATGGGCAGGACGAGCAGTACTTC. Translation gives CASSQSAVVDGQDEQYF.

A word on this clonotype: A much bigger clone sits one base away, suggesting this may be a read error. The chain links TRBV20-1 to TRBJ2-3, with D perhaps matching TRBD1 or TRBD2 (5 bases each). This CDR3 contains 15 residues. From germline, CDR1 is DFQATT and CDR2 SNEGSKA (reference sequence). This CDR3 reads CSADFRDGVTDMQYF. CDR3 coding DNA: TGCAGTGCTGATTTTCGGGACGGGGTCACAGATATGCAGTATTTT.

The CDR3 loop is CSAKGLAGSTDTQYF. The CDR3 DNA reads TGCAGTGCGAAAGGACTAGCGGGAAGCACAGATACGCAGTATTTT. The chain links TRBV20-1 to TRBJ2-3, with 12 bases fitting TRBD2. With V trimmed by 6 bases and J by 0 bases, 4 bases remained unmatched. The CDR3 is made up of 15 amino acids. From germline, CDR1 is DFQATT and CDR2 SNEGSKA (reference sequence).

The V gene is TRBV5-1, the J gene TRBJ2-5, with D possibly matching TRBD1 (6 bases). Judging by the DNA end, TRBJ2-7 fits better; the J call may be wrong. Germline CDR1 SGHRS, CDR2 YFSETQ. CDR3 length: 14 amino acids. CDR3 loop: CASSGGAGAVEQYF. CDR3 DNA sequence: TGCGCCAGCAGCGGTGGGGCAGGGGCAGTCGAGCAGTACTTC.